This paragraph covers one T cell receptor beta chain sequence. This clone was found many times. Its cognate antigen has yet to be identified. Base qualities are not at hand, and no much larger clone is one base apart. Within the sample, other DNA sequences also encode this same CDR3. CD8 naive samples were CD45RO-negative cells positively selected for CCR7, giving a CD45RA+CCR7+ population that excluded TemRA cells. The donors were healthy, HIV-negative adults with no recently reported acute infections or vaccinations. Only Caucasian adults living in Nashville, Tennessee, USA were represented among the donors. Blood was obtained by leukapheresis, after which PBMCs were separated by Ficoll-Histopaque density gradient centrifugation and cryopreserved in liquid nitrogen vapor phase. Analytical flow cytometry was used to check the purity and quantity of every magnetically sorted T cell population. Genomic DNA was isolated from each sorted fraction and quantified by UV absorbance on a Nanodrop 2000c.

Using the deep immunoSEQ assay, multiplex PCR amplified TCR CDR3 regions from genomic DNA. Genomic DNA extracted from each cell subset was distributed evenly over all wells of several immunoSEQ 96-well plates, and each plate served as one replicate. For sorted subsets, each replicate PCR was loaded with 200 ng genomic DNA, equivalent to 25,000 to 35,000 T cell genomes. Purified libraries were measured with a Qubit 3.0 fluorometer, size-checked on a Bioanalyzer 2100, and measured again with the KAPA Library Quantification kit. Each immunoSEQ 96-well plate was sequenced on its own single-read 150-cycle Illumina NextSeq 550 flow cell. On the study's bioinformatics: Because the immunoSEQ output included only junctional sequences and no quality scores, the filtering could not be the same as the filtering used for full-length reads. To assign V/J genes and CDR3, sequences were annotated against IMGT germline references using PyIR, a Python wrapper for IgBLAST v1.9. Any read was removed if the V/J assignment was weak (E-value above 1e-6), the CDR3 was missing, or the read contained stop codons, out-of-frame junctions, or ambiguous translated residues. V3J clonotypes were defined by identical inferred V gene, J gene, and CDR3 amino acid sequence. To compute the percentage overlap between repertoires, the number of shared unique clonotypes was divided by the size of the smaller repertoire. Repertoire richness was assessed with RTK rarefaction, the Chao1 estimator, and Recon v2.1 estimates of unobserved clonotypes. For all TCRbeta clonotypes obtained by the gDNA method from four donors, generation probabilities were computed with OLGA. The table was pulled from immuneACCESS by TCRdb, which kept in-frame rearrangements only. Such tables lose some clones; where checked, under half of the loss comes from unresolved V genes, and the rest has no known cause. From that table come the V and J calls and clone size; the DNA was used to work out D and trimming. Across this sample there are more than 550,000 clones, with under 95% seen only once. Approximately 25% of the sample rests with the top ten.

These data are taken from a study of shared clonotypes between healthy human individuals (dated by TCRdb to the early 2020s). With respect to the entire study: The cohort comprised two women and three men aged 18 to 49 years. Per donor, three plates each were used for CD4 naive and CD4 memory, two for CD8 naive, and one for CD8 memory. To estimate repertoire size and how much clonotypes are shared between individuals, the study performed deep sequencing of blood TCR repertoires from 4 to 6 healthy adults. To increase sequencing depth and limit assay-specific biases, different laboratories used diverse techniques to prepare libraries and sequence TCR repertoires. Leukapheresis yielded between about 0.94 and 10 billion PBMCs per donor. Overall study outcomes, separate from this receptor: Rarefaction of sorted-subset datasets indicated incomplete sequencing despite the large sequencing depth. Naive subsets generally had larger estimated clonotype richness than memory subsets did. When a handful of donors were compared, the shared fraction of clonotypes was 5% to 6.5% for naive CD4, 3% to 4% for naive CD8, roughly 2.5% for memory CD4, and 0.35% to 0.4% for memory CD8. The small number of donors limited the genetic and exposure-history diversity represented. Sampling was restricted to blood, and TCR repertoires in tissues likely differ from the TCR repertoires found in blood. Compared with non-shared clonotypes, the clonotypes found in all four sorted-subset donors had higher generation probabilities. Pairwise subsampling led to the expectation that sequencing depth would affect the degree of clonotype sharing among donors.

From the cysteine up to the phenylalanine, the CDR3 has a length of 14 residues. Only the CDR3 DNA is retained, 42 bases long and in frame from the first base. V is cut by 5 bases and J by 7 bases, and the space between the germline ends is 18 bases. CDR1 and CDR2, looked up from the germline V gene (reference sequence), are SEHNR and FQNEAQ. The chain joins TRBV7-9 to TRBJ2-7; tentative D gene TRBD2, with 6 bases matching. The sample was naive CD8+ T cells sorted from blood. According to the study, the label for this sample's cell subset or site signals: CD45RA+CCR7+. The sequence derives from a man aged 30-40 years in good health. The nucleotide sequence reads TGTGCCAGCAGCCCTGCGGGGCCTCAAAAGGAGCAGTACTTC. It translates to CASSPAGPQKEQYF.